This T cell receptor (beta chain) derives from a study of shared clonotypes between healthy human individuals. V shed 5 bases and J shed 0 bases, with 8 bases lying between them. This CDR3 contains 14 residues. The germline CDR1 and CDR2 sequences are SGDLS and YYNGEE. Here immunoSEQ multiplex PCR was the method, and the copy in TCRdb shows in-frame clones only, minus some. The sample lists some 2,400,000 clones, under 97% seen once, with around 0.13% in the top ten. Findings and caveats of the study: Non-shared clonotypes displayed generation probabilities falling below those of clonotypes present in all four donors.

In regard to this clone: Its antigen is unidentified.

The sample consisted of naive CD4+ T cells sorted from blood. Subset defined: CD45RA+ positively selected. This TCR was recovered from a man younger than 30 in good health. The genes are TRBV9 and TRBJ1-4; D remains ambiguous. CDR3 sequence: CASSTAATNEKLFF. CDR3 bases: TGTGCCAGCAGTACAGCGGCAACTAATGAAAAACTGTTTTTT.